A selection of T cell receptor beta chains follows, all from one sample in a study of vaccination and CD4 T cells after COVID-19. TCRdb re-called the PCR reads through MiXCR, storing one row per CDR3 protein. This sample has about 15,000 distinct CDR3 sequences; roughly 34% occur once, and the top ten carry roughly 38%. Their antigen targets remain unknown. Sequencing input: cultured CD4+ T cells from blood. The receptors derive from a human donor with COVID-19. The CDR3 runs from the conserved cysteine through the conserved F or W. Each record gives: D gene, V gene, clone size, J gene, CDR3 DNA, CDR3 protein. A D gene is named only where the DNA matches it firmly. Clone size is stated in some rows and not others, as once, few, many or a class when expanded.

D gene: -
V gene: TRBV11-2
clone size: -
J gene: TRBJ1-1
CDR3 DNA: TGTGCCAGCAGCTTACCCGGAGTGGCGGCTTTCTTT
CDR3 protein: CASSLPGVAAFF

D gene: -
V gene: TRBV6-1
clone size: -
J gene: TRBJ2-7
CDR3 DNA: TGTGCCAGTACTCAGGGTTACGAGCAGTACTTC
CDR3 protein: CASTQGYEQYF

D gene: -
V gene: TRBV6-1
clone size: few
J gene: TRBJ1-1
CDR3 DNA: TGTGCCAGCAGTCCAACAGGGTCCTTGAACACTGAAGCTTTCTTT
CDR3 protein: CASSPTGSLNTEAFF

D gene: -
V gene: TRBV7-9
clone size: -
J gene: TRBJ1-1
CDR3 DNA: TGTGCCAGCAGCCCCAGGTCCAGGATGGACACTGAAGCTTTCTTT
CDR3 protein: CASSPRSRMDTEAFF

D gene: -
V gene: TRBV10-3
clone size: few
J gene: TRBJ1-3
CDR3 DNA: TGTGCCATCAGTGAGGTGGGGCAGGGGTATGGAAACACCATATATTTT
CDR3 protein: CAISEVGQGYGNTIYF

D gene: -
V gene: TRBV15
clone size: -
J gene: TRBJ1-3
CDR3 DNA: TGTGCCACCAGCAGAGACGGCAGTACTGGAAACACCATATATTTT
CDR3 protein: CATSRDGSTGNTIYF

D gene: -
V gene: TRBV11-2
clone size: -
J gene: TRBJ1-5
CDR3 DNA: TGTGCCAGCAGCTTAGACGTGTACCAGCCCCAGCATTTT
CDR3 protein: CASSLDVYQPQHF

D gene: -
V gene: TRBV20-1
clone size: -
J gene: TRBJ1-2
CDR3 DNA: TGCAGTGCTAGAGATCGTGTGCGGGGGACTAGTAACTATGGCTACACCTTC
CDR3 protein: CSARDRVRGTSNYGYTF

D gene: -
V gene: TRBV12-3/TRBV12-4
clone size: -
J gene: TRBJ2-7
CDR3 DNA: TGTGCCAGCAGGGGCGGCCGACGAACGGGGAACGAGCAGTACTTC
CDR3 protein: CASRGGRRTGNEQYF

D gene: -
V gene: TRBV28
clone size: few
J gene: TRBJ1-6
CDR3 DNA: TGTGCCAGCAGTTTGGCTGCAGGGATAGCCCTCCACTTT
CDR3 protein: CASSLAAGIALHF

D gene: -
V gene: TRBV28
clone size: -
J gene: TRBJ1-4
CDR3 DNA: TGTGCCAGCAGTTTACCATGGGCGGCTGAAAAACTGTTTTTT
CDR3 protein: CASSLPWAAEKLFF

D gene: -
V gene: TRBV6-1
clone size: -
J gene: TRBJ1-1
CDR3 DNA: TGTGCCAGCAGTGAAAGCGGGGCAGCTTTCTTT
CDR3 protein: CASSESGAAFF

D gene: TRBD1
V gene: TRBV6-1
clone size: -
J gene: TRBJ2-1
CDR3 DNA: TGTGCCAGCAAGATAGACAGGGGGCAAGGCAATGAGCAGTTCTTC
CDR3 protein: CASKIDRGQGNEQFF

D gene: -
V gene: TRBV28
clone size: -
J gene: TRBJ1-3
CDR3 DNA: TGTGCCAGCAGTTTGGCCGTTTTAAACACCATATATTTT
CDR3 protein: CASSLAVLNTIYF